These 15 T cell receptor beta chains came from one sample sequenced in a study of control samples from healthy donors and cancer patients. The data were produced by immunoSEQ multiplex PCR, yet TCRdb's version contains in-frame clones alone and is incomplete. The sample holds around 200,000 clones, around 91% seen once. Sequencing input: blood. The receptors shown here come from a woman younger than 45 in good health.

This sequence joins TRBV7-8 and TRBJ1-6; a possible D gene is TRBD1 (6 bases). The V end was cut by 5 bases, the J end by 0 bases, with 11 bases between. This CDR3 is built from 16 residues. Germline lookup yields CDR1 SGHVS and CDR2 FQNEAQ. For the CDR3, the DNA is TGTGCCAGCAGCAACAGGGTCAGCTCCTATAATTCACCCCTCCACTTT. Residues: CASSNRVSSYNSPLHF. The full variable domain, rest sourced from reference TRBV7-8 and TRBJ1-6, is GAGVSQSPRYKVAKRGQDVALRCDPISGHVSLFWYQQALGQGPEFLTYFQNEAQLDKSGLPSDRFFAERPEGSVSTLKIQRTQQEDSAVYLCASSNRVSSYNSPLHFGNGTRLTVT.

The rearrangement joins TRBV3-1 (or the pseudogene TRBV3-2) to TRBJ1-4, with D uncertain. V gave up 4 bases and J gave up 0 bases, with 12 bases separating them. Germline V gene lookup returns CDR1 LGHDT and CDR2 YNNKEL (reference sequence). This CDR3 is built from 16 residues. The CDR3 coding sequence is TGTGCCAGCAGCCGAACCCTTTATGCAACTAATGAAAAACTGTTTTTT. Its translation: CASSRTLYATNEKLFF.

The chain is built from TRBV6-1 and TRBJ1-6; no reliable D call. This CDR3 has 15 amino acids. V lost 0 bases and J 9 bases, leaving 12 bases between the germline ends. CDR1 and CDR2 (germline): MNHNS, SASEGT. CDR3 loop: CASSEAAGRGSPLHF. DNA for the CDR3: TGTGCCAGCAGTGAAGCGGCGGGGAGAGGTTCACCCCTCCACTTT.

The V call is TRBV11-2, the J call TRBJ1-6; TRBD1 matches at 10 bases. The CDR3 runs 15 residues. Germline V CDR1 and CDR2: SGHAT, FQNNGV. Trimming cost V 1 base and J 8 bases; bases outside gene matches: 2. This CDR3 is CASSLGQGADSPLHF. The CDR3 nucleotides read TGTGCCAGCAGCTTAGGACAGGGGGCGGATTCACCCCTCCACTTT.

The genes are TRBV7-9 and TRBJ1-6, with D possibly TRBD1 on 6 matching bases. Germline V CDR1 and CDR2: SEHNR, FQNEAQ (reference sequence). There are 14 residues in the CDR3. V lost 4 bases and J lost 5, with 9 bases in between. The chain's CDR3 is CASSWDTNNSPLHF. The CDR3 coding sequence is TGTGCCAGCAGCTGGGACACCAATAATTCACCCCTCCACTTT.

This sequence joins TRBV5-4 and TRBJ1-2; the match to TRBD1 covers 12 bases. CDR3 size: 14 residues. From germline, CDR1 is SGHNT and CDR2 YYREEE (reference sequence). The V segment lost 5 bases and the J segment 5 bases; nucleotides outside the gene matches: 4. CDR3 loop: CASRGQGANYGYTF. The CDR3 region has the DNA TGTGCCAGCAGGGGACAGGGGGCGAATTATGGCTACACCTTC.

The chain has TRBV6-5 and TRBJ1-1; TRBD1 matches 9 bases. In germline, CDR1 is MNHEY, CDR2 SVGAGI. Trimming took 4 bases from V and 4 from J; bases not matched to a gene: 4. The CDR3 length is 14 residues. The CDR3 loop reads CASSLDRGVTEAFF. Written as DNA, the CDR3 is TGTGCCAGCAGTTTGGACAGGGGAGTCACTGAAGCTTTCTTT.

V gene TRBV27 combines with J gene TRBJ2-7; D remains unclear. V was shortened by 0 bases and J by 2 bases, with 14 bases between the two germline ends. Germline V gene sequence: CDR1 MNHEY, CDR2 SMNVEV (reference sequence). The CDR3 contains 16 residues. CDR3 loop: CASSLSRAATTYEQYF. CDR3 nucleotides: TGTGCCAGCAGTTTATCTCGGGCAGCTACAACCTACGAGCAGTACTTC.

Here the CDR3 reads CASSLGGTNYGYTF. CDR3 DNA: TGTGCCAGCAGCTTAGGAGGGACTAACTATGGCTACACCTTC. The chain couples TRBV7-9 to TRBJ1-2; unclear D gene. This CDR3 is 14 amino acids long. V lost 1 base and J lost 0, with 6 bases in between. Germline CDR1 SEHNR, CDR2 FQNEAQ (reference sequence).

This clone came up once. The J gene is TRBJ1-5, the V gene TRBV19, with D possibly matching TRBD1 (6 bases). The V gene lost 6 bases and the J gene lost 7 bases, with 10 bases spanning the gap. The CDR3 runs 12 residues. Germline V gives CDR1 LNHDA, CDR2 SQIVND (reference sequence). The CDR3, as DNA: TGTGCCAGTAGGGATCAGGGGCAGCCCCAGCATTTT. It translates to CASRDQGQPQHF.

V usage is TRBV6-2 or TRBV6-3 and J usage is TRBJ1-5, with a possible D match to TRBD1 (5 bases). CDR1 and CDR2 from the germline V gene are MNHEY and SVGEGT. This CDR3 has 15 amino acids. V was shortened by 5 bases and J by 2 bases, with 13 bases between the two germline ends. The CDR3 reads CASSPGTRGNQPQHF. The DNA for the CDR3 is TGTGCCAGCAGTCCCGGGACCCGGGGCAATCAGCCCCAGCATTTT.

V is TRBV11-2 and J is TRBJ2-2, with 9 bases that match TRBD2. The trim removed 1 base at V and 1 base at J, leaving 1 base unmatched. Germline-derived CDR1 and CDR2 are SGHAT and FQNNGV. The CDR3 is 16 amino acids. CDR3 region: CASSLATSGNTGELFF. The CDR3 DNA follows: TGTGCCAGCAGCTTAGCGACTAGCGGGAACACCGGGGAGCTGTTTTTT.

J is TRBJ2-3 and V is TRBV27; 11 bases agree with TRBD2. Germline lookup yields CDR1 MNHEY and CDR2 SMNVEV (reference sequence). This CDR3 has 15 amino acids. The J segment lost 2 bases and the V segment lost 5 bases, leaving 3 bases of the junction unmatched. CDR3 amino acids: CASSQGLAATDTQYF. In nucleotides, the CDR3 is TGTGCCAGCAGTCAGGGACTAGCGGCCACAGATACGCAGTATTTT.

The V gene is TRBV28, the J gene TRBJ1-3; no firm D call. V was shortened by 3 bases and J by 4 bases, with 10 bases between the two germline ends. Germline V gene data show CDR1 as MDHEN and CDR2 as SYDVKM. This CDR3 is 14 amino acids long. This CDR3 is CASSLGGPGNTIYF. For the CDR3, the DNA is TGTGCCAGCAGTTTGGGAGGGCCCGGAAACACCATATATTTT.

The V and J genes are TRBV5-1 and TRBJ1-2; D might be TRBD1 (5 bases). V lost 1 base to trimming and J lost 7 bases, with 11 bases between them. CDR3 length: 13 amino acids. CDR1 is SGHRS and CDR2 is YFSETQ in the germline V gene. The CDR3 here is CASSLWQGPGYTF. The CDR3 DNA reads TGCGCCAGCAGCTTGTGGCAGGGTCCTGGCTACACCTTC.